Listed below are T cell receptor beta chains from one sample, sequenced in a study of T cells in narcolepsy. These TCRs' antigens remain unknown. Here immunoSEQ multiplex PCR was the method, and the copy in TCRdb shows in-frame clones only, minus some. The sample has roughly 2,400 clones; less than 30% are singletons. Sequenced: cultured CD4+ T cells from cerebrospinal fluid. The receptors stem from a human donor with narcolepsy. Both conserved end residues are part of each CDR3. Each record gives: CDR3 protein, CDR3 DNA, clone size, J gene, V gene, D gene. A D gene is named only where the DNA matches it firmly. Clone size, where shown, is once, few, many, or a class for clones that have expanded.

CDR3aa: CASSQNSVGEKLFF
CDR3nt: TGCGCCAGCAGCCAAAATTCGGTGGGTGAAAAACTGTTTTTT
abundance: few
j_gene: TRBJ1-4
v_gene: TRBV4-1
d_gene: NA

CDR3aa: CASSHQTGTQETQYF
CDR3nt: TGCGCCAGCAGCCATCAGACAGGGACCCAAGAGACCCAGTACTTC
abundance: few
j_gene: TRBJ2-5
v_gene: TRBV7-9
d_gene: TRBD1

CDR3aa: CASSVDWGGLKETQYF
CDR3nt: TGTGCCAGCAGCGTAGACTGGGGCGGGTTAAAAGAGACCCAGTACTTC
abundance: few
j_gene: TRBJ2-5
v_gene: TRBV9
d_gene: NA

CDR3aa: CASSFLGTGGGYTF
CDR3nt: TGTGCCAGCAGCTTCTTAGGGACAGGGGGTGGCTACACCTTC
abundance: NA
j_gene: TRBJ1-2
v_gene: TRBV5-6
d_gene: TRBD1

CDR3aa: CASSYGQGVYTF
CDR3nt: TGTGCCAGCAGTTACGGACAGGGGGTCTACACCTTC
abundance: NA
j_gene: TRBJ1-2
v_gene: TRBV6-4
d_gene: TRBD1

CDR3aa: CASSRSGGASPLHF
CDR3nt: TGTGCCAGCAGTAGATCAGGGGGGGCCTCACCCCTCCACTTT
abundance: medium-sized
j_gene: TRBJ1-6
v_gene: TRBV6-6
d_gene: TRBD1

CDR3aa: CASSVGSGAPTDTQYF
CDR3nt: TGTGCCAGCAGCGTAGGCAGCGGGGCCCCCACAGATACGCAGTATTTT
abundance: large
j_gene: TRBJ2-3
v_gene: TRBV9
d_gene: TRBD2

CDR3aa: CASSVGDSPLHF
CDR3nt: TGTGCCAGCAGCGTAGGCGATTCACCCCTCCACTTT
abundance: medium-sized
j_gene: TRBJ1-6
v_gene: TRBV9
d_gene: NA

CDR3aa: CASSQNSVGEKLFF
CDR3nt: TGCGCCAGCAGCCAAAATTCGGTGGGTGAAAAACTGTTTTTT
abundance: few
j_gene: TRBJ1-4
v_gene: TRBV11-2
d_gene: NA

CDR3aa: CASSVGSGAPTDTQYF
CDR3nt: TGTGCCAGCAGCGTAGGCAGCGGGGCCCCCACAGATACGCAGTATTTT
abundance: NA
j_gene: TRBJ2-3
v_gene: TRBV7-6
d_gene: TRBD2

CDR3aa: CASSLRLGRETQYF
CDR3nt: TGTGCCAGCAGCTTAAGGTTAGGGCGGGAGACCCAGTACTTC
abundance: few
j_gene: TRBJ2-5
v_gene: TRBV11-2
d_gene: NA

CDR3aa: CASSPLRRRDTEAFF
CDR3nt: TGTGCCAGCTCACCATTGAGGCGTAGGGACACTGAAGCTTTCTTT
abundance: medium-sized
j_gene: TRBJ1-1
v_gene: TRBV18
d_gene: NA

CDR3aa: CASSRLAGGVGEQFF
CDR3nt: TGTGCCAGCAGCCGACTAGCGGGAGGTGTAGGTGAGCAGTTCTTC
abundance: NA
j_gene: TRBJ2-1
v_gene: TRBV11-3
d_gene: TRBD2

CDR3aa: CASILERASPLHF
CDR3nt: TGTGCCAGCATCCTTGAGAGGGCTTCACCCCTCCACTTT
abundance: NA
j_gene: TRBJ1-6
v_gene: TRBV6-8
d_gene: NA

CDR3aa: CASSFHRTSNTEAFF
CDR3nt: TGTGCCAGCAGTTTCCATAGGACTTCGAACACTGAAGCTTTCTTT
abundance: medium-sized
j_gene: TRBJ1-1
v_gene: TRBV6-6
d_gene: NA

CDR3aa: CASSWRPSDNQPQHF
CDR3nt: TGTGCCAGCAGCTGGAGACCCTCTGACAATCAGCCCCAGCATTTT
abundance: few
j_gene: TRBJ1-5
v_gene: TRBV5-3
d_gene: NA

CDR3aa: CAISLGQSYEQYF
CDR3nt: TGTGCCATCAGCCTGGGGCAGTCCTACGAGCAGTACTTC
abundance: NA
j_gene: TRBJ2-7
v_gene: TRBV6-6
d_gene: NA

CDR3aa: CASRSSGGYLETQYF
CDR3nt: TGTGCCAGCAGGTCTAGCGGGGGGTATCTCGAGACCCAGTACTTC
abundance: NA
j_gene: TRBJ2-5
v_gene: TRBV7-9
d_gene: TRBD2

CDR3aa: CASSKQQLGSYEQYF
CDR3nt: TGTGCCAGCAGTAAACAGCAACTGGGGTCGTACGAGCAGTACTTC
abundance: NA
j_gene: TRBJ2-7
v_gene: TRBV6-9
d_gene: NA

CDR3aa: CASSLRPTDTQYF
CDR3nt: TGTGCCAGCAGCTTAAGGCCCACAGATACGCAGTATTTT
abundance: large
j_gene: TRBJ2-3
v_gene: TRBV7-6
d_gene: NA

CDR3aa: CASSVQGGNTDTQYF
CDR3nt: TGTGCCAGCAGCGTCCAGGGGGGGAACACAGATACGCAGTATTTT
abundance: NA
j_gene: TRBJ2-3
v_gene: TRBV7-5
d_gene: NA

CDR3aa: CASSQAVWNTEAFF
CDR3nt: TGCGCCAGCAGCCAAGCGGTATGGAACACTGAAGCTTTCTTT
abundance: few
j_gene: TRBJ1-1
v_gene: TRBV7-9
d_gene: NA

CDR3aa: CASRWQENTGELFF
CDR3nt: TGTGCCAGCAGGTGGCAGGAGAACACCGGGGAGCTGTTTTTT
abundance: NA
j_gene: TRBJ2-2
v_gene: TRBV6-5
d_gene: NA

CDR3aa: CSVLGQGAYNEQFF
CDR3nt: TGCAGCGTCCTGGGACAGGGGGCGTACAATGAGCAGTTCTTC
abundance: NA
j_gene: TRBJ2-1
v_gene: TRBV29-1
d_gene: TRBD1

CDR3aa: CASSWRPSDNQPQHF
CDR3nt: TGTGCCAGCAGCTGGAGACCCTCTGACAATCAGCCCCAGCATTTT
abundance: NA
j_gene: TRBJ1-5
v_gene: TRBV5-7
d_gene: NA

CDR3aa: CASSHNLVGEQYF
CDR3nt: TGTGCCAGCAGCCATAACTTAGTGGGGGAGCAGTACTTC
abundance: NA
j_gene: TRBJ2-7
v_gene: TRBV5-5
d_gene: NA

CDR3aa: CASSRGTFGGEQYF
CDR3nt: TGTGCCAGCAGCCGGGGGACATTTGGGGGCGAGCAGTACTTC
abundance: medium-sized
j_gene: TRBJ2-7
v_gene: TRBV5-6
d_gene: NA

CDR3aa: CASSEITRGVARNEQFF
CDR3nt: TGTGCCAGCAGCGAAATTACCCGGGGAGTAGCGCGGAATGAGCAGTTCTTC
abundance: medium-sized
j_gene: TRBJ2-1
v_gene: TRBV7-3
d_gene: NA

CDR3aa: CASSHQTGTQETQYF
CDR3nt: TGCGCCAGCAGCCATCAGACAGGGACCCAAGAGACCCAGTACTTC
abundance: NA
j_gene: TRBJ2-5
v_gene: TRBV4-1
d_gene: TRBD1

CDR3aa: CASSLVVAGQETQYF
CDR3nt: TGCGCCAGCAGCTTGGTGGTAGCGGGGCAAGAGACCCAGTACTTC
abundance: few
j_gene: TRBJ2-5
v_gene: TRBV5-1
d_gene: TRBD2

CDR3aa: CASSFGSVEKLFF
CDR3nt: TGTGCCAGCAGCTTCGGGTCCGTTGAAAAACTGTTTTTT
abundance: NA
j_gene: TRBJ1-4
v_gene: TRBV7-6
d_gene: NA

CDR3aa: CASSQGIRDNEQFF
CDR3nt: TGTGCCAGCAGCCAAGGGATTCGGGACAATGAGCAGTTCTTC
abundance: large
j_gene: TRBJ2-1
v_gene: TRBV4-2
d_gene: NA

CDR3aa: CASSLRQGWSYEQYF
CDR3nt: TGTGCCAGCAGCCTAAGACAGGGTTGGTCCTACGAGCAGTACTTC
abundance: few
j_gene: TRBJ2-7
v_gene: TRBV5-4
d_gene: TRBD1

CDR3aa: CASSLWGAGNTIYF
CDR3nt: TGTGCCAGCAGCTTGTGGGGGGCTGGAAACACCATATATTTT
abundance: few
j_gene: TRBJ1-3
v_gene: TRBV11-2
d_gene: NA

CDR3aa: CASSQAVWNTEAFF
CDR3nt: TGCGCCAGCAGCCAAGCGGTATGGAACACTGAAGCTTTCTTT
abundance: NA
j_gene: TRBJ1-1
v_gene: TRBV7-2
d_gene: NA

CDR3aa: CASSWDRGKAEAFF
CDR3nt: TGTGCCAGCAGCTGGGACAGGGGAAAGGCTGAAGCTTTCTTT
abundance: NA
j_gene: TRBJ1-1
v_gene: TRBV11-2
d_gene: TRBD1

CDR3aa: CASSFGGRNQPQHF
CDR3nt: TGTGCCAGCAGCTTCGGAGGACGGAATCAGCCCCAGCATTTT
abundance: large
j_gene: TRBJ1-5
v_gene: TRBV7-2
d_gene: NA

CDR3aa: CASSQKGVDSSYEQYF
CDR3nt: TGCGCCAGCAGCCAAAAGGGGGTTGATAGCTCCTACGAGCAGTACTTC
abundance: NA
j_gene: TRBJ2-7
v_gene: TRBV5-1
d_gene: NA

CDR3aa: CASSQRTGGGQETQYF
CDR3nt: TGCGCCAGCAGCCAACGCACCGGGGGCGGACAAGAGACCCAGTACTTC
abundance: NA
j_gene: TRBJ2-5
v_gene: TRBV11-2
d_gene: NA

CDR3aa: CASSGQGGNTDTQYF
CDR3nt: TGTGCCAGCAGCGGCCAGGGGGGTAACACAGATACGCAGTATTTT
abundance: NA
j_gene: TRBJ2-3
v_gene: TRBV7-3
d_gene: NA

CDR3aa: CASSLVGTTLYGYTF
CDR3nt: TGTGCCAGCAGCTTAGTTGGGACAACACTTTATGGCTACACCTTC
abundance: few
j_gene: TRBJ1-2
v_gene: TRBV7-3
d_gene: NA

CDR3aa: CASSVGLRDYGYTF
CDR3nt: TGTGCCAGCAGTGTAGGCTTAAGAGACTATGGCTACACCTTC
abundance: few
j_gene: TRBJ1-2
v_gene: TRBV2
d_gene: NA

CDR3aa: CASSTAGTSWRQSAPAF
CDR3nt: TGTGCCAGCAGCACCGCCGGGACATCATGGCGGCAATCAGCCCCAGCATTT
abundance: few
j_gene: TRBJ1-5
v_gene: TRBV9
d_gene: NA

CDR3aa: CASSFSGNTIYF
CDR3nt: TGTGCCAGCAGTTTCTCTGGAAACACCATATATTTT
abundance: NA
j_gene: TRBJ1-3
v_gene: TRBV6-4
d_gene: NA

CDR3aa: CASSLRGTGRTGELFF
CDR3nt: TGTGCCAGCAGCTTGAGGGGGACAGGGAGAACCGGGGAGCTGTTTTTT
abundance: few
j_gene: TRBJ2-2
v_gene: TRBV7-9
d_gene: TRBD1

CDR3aa: CASSDFLGSQDYGYTF
CDR3nt: TGTGCCAGCAGTGACTTTCTGGGGTCCCAGGACTATGGCTACACCTTC
abundance: large
j_gene: TRBJ1-2
v_gene: TRBV6-1
d_gene: NA

CDR3aa: CASSTRGGDTQYF
CDR3nt: TGTGCCAGCAGCACTAGAGGGGGAGATACGCAGTATTTT
abundance: few
j_gene: TRBJ2-3
v_gene: TRBV11-3
d_gene: NA

CDR3aa: CASSLAGERRNEQFF
CDR3nt: TGCGCCAGCAGCTTGGCCGGGGAGCGGCGCAATGAGCAGTTCTTC
abundance: few
j_gene: TRBJ2-1
v_gene: TRBV5-1
d_gene: NA

CDR3aa: CASSLAPRQETQYF
CDR3nt: TGTGCCAGCAGCTTAGCGCCTCGACAAGAGACCCAGTACTTC
abundance: NA
j_gene: TRBJ2-5
v_gene: TRBV4-2
d_gene: NA

CDR3aa: CASSFGGGVDTQYF
CDR3nt: TGTGCCAGCAGCTTTGGGGGAGGTGTGGATACGCAGTATTTT
abundance: few
j_gene: TRBJ2-3
v_gene: TRBV7-2
d_gene: NA

CDR3aa: CASSLVATVLSPLHF
CDR3nt: TGTGCCAGCAGCCTTGTAGCGACAGTGCTCTCACCCCTCCACTTT
abundance: NA
j_gene: TRBJ1-6
v_gene: TRBV5-7
d_gene: NA